The 31 T cell receptor beta chains reported below all come from one sample, sequenced in a study of cytomegalovirus exposure and HLA in healthy donors. PCR used 60 Vbeta primers and 13 Jbeta primers. Repertoires were generated with immunoSEQ multiplex PCR, while TCRdb's copy carries only in-frame clones and drops some. The sample shows roughly 59,000 clones, 60% to 70% of them seen only once. The specimen was PBMCs. These receptor sequences come from a middle-aged man in good health and CMV-seropositive.

This rearrangement joins TRBV29-1 to TRBJ2-7; 7 bases fit TRBD1. Germline trimming cut 6 bases from V and 4 bases from J; bases unmatched to any gene: 12. The germline V gene encodes CDR1 SQVTM and CDR2 ANQGSEA. This CDR3 comprises 14 residues. The CDR3 bases are TGCAGCGTCCAGGACCAGGGGGAAGTTTACGAGCAGTACTTC. This codes for CSVQDQGEVYEQYF.

Here the CDR3 reads CASKTNQGNNYGYTF. CDR3 DNA: TGTGCCAGCAAGACGAACCAGGGAAACAACTATGGCTACACCTTC. This chain connects TRBV6-1 to TRBJ1-2, with a tentative D call TRBD1 (5 bases). Per germline, CDR1 MNHNS and CDR2 SASEGT. Trimming removed 7 bases from V and 2 bases from J, with 17 bases in between. CDR3 size: 15 residues.

A note on this clone: A read error may produce the germline difference seen at one junction end. The rearrangement uses TRBV19 and TRBJ2-7; 8 bases align to TRBD2. The germline V gene encodes CDR1 LNHDA and CDR2 SQIVND (reference sequence). The CDR3 is 14 amino acids. CDR3 nucleotide sequence: TGTGCCAGTATTATAGCGGGGAGCTCCTACGAGCAGTACTTC. It is translated as CASIIAGSSYEQYF.

A few counts support this clone. The chain employs TRBV30 and TRBJ2-7; 8 bases fit TRBD1. The germline V gene encodes CDR1 GTSNPN and CDR2 SVGIG (reference sequence). This CDR3 has 13 amino acids. Unmatched junction bases numbered 3, after V lost 1 base and J lost 4 bases. The CDR3 loop reads CAWSGTGRYEQYF. CDR3 in DNA: TGTGCCTGGAGTGGGACAGGGAGGTACGAGCAGTACTTC.

This chain connects TRBV14 to TRBJ1-1, with 10 nucleotides matching TRBD1. Germline trimming cut 3 bases from V and 2 bases from J; bases unmatched to any gene: 6. Germline V CDR1 and CDR2: SGHDN, FVKESK. The CDR3 loop spans 16 amino acids. CDR3 coding DNA: TGTGCCAGCAGCCAGCGGACAGGGGGAAAAAACACTGAAGCTTTCTTT. Amino acids: CASSQRTGGKNTEAFF.

This clone was detected only a few times. The rearrangement links TRBV7-6 to TRBJ2-2, with 7 positions matching TRBD1. The germline V gene encodes CDR1 SGHVS and CDR2 FNYEAQ. V lost 6 bases and J lost 7; bases outside the gene matches: 5. This CDR3 has 13 residues. For the CDR3, the DNA is TGTGCCAGCAGGATGCAGGGGGTCGGGGAGCTGTTTTTT. It translates to CASRMQGVGELFF.

The V gene is TRBV5-1, the J gene TRBJ2-1; D is perhaps TRBD1 (6 bases). V shed 2 bases and J shed 0 bases, with 9 bases lying between them. Germline loops: CDR1 SGHRS, CDR2 YFSETQ. The CDR3 is 15 residues long. CDR3 bases: TGCGCCAGCAGCTTTACAGGGAGCTCCTACAATGAGCAGTTCTTC. This sequence encodes CASSFTGSSYNEQFF.

This rearrangement joins TRBV4-1 to TRBJ2-1; a weak D match, TRBD2 (6 bases). Trimming stripped 10 bases from V and 1 base from J, with 11 bases between. CDR1 is MGHRA, CDR2 YSYEKL, per germline. There are 13 residues in the CDR3. CDR3 in DNA: TGCGCCACCCGCGGGACTTCCTACAATGAGCAGTTCTTC. Encoded protein: CATRGTSYNEQFF.

To note about this clone: Additional DNA sequences in this sample encode the identical CDR3. The chain has TRBV11-2 and TRBJ2-3; TRBD1 is a possible D gene (6 bases). CDR3 size: 15 residues. Germline lookup yields CDR1 SGHAT and CDR2 FQNNGV. V was trimmed by 1 base and J by 5 bases, leaving 13 bases between them. CDR3 residues: CASSLGGQGIDTQYF. The CDR3 bases are TGTGCCAGCAGCTTAGGGGGGCAGGGAATAGATACGCAGTATTTT.

There are a few counts of this clone. The CDR3 spells CASSGFERGGVATDTQYF. The DNA for the CDR3 is TGTGCCAGCAGCGGATTTGAGCGGGGGGGCGTGGCTACAGATACGCAGTATTTT. This chain connects TRBV5-4 to TRBJ2-3, with 10 bases aligning to TRBD2. The V gene's germline CDR1 is SGHNT and CDR2 YYREEE (reference sequence). The CDR3 spans 18 residues. V lost 4 bases and J lost 3; bases outside the gene matches: 14.

The CDR3 is CASSQERTGTGAYEQYF. The CDR3 bases are TGCGCCAGCAGCCAAGAGAGGACGGGGACAGGGGCCTACGAGCAGTACTTC. V usage is TRBV4-1 and J usage is TRBJ2-7, with 10 bases matching TRBD1. From germline, CDR1 is MGHRA and CDR2 YSYEKL. With 0 bases clipped from V and 2 bases from J, the junction kept 7 bases outside the gene matches. The CDR3 runs to 17 residues.

The V call is TRBV7-9, the J call TRBJ2-7; 13 positions match TRBD2. After removal of 5 bases from V and 7 bases from J, the junction contained 8 bases not matched to a gene. Looked up from germline, CDR1 is SEHNR and CDR2 is FQNEAQ (reference sequence). The CDR3 runs to 15 residues. Here the CDR3 DNA reads TGTGCCAGCAGCCGCAGGACTAGCGGGAGTAATGAGCAGTACTTC. Encoded protein: CASSRRTSGSNEQYF.

The CDR3 protein is CASRGGQENSPLHF. The CDR3 region has the DNA TGTGCCAGCAGAGGGGGACAGGAGAATTCACCCCTCCACTTT. This chain connects TRBV6-5 to TRBJ1-6; TRBD1 agrees at 8 bases. CDR3 size: 14 residues. The J segment lost 7 bases and the V segment lost 6 bases, leaving 5 bases of the junction unmatched. Germline V gene sequence: CDR1 MNHEY, CDR2 SVGAGI.

This chain joins TRBV7-2 and TRBJ2-5; D not resolved. Germline V gene sequence: CDR1 SGHTA, CDR2 FQGNSA. The CDR3 is made up of 11 amino acids. V lost 6 bases, J lost 6 bases, and 8 bases lay in between. In DNA form, the CDR3 reads TGTGCCAGCAGGGCAGAAAAGACCCAGTACTTC. Protein: CASRAEKTQYF. Combining the CDR3 with reference TRBV7-2 and TRBJ2-5 gives the whole variable domain GAGVSQSPSNKVTEKGKDVELRCDPISGHTALYWYRQSLGQGLEFLIYFQGNSAPDKSGLPSDRFSAERTGGSVSTLTIQRTQQEDSAVYLCASRAEKTQYFGPGTRLLVL.

The chain recombines TRBV5-6 with TRBJ2-1, with 9 bases aligning to TRBD2. The CDR3 contains 16 residues. The V gene's germline CDR1 is SGHDT and CDR2 YYEEEE. The ends lost 2 bases at V and 0 bases at J; junction bases unmatched: 3. This CDR3 is CASSLGTSSSYNEQFF. CDR3 nucleotide sequence: TGTGCCAGCAGCTTAGGGACTAGCAGCTCCTACAATGAGCAGTTCTTC.

The chain has TRBV4-1 and TRBJ2-1, with D perhaps matching TRBD2 (6 bases). The length of the CDR3 is 14 residues. CDR1 is MGHRA, CDR2 YSYEKL, per germline. V was pared by 6 bases and J by 6 bases, with 15 bases between. The CDR3 DNA is TGCGCCAGCAGTATAGGAGGGTCTCTCAATGAGCAGTTCTTC. Its protein is CASSIGGSLNEQFF.

The table lists this clone with a few counts. The rearrangement joins TRBV5-1 to TRBJ1-2, with a possible D match to TRBD1 (6 bases). The germline V gene encodes CDR1 SGHRS and CDR2 YFSETQ. V shed 2 bases and J shed 5 bases, with 13 bases lying between them. The CDR3 runs 14 residues. The CDR3 region is CASSFGGATYGYTF. For the CDR3, the DNA is TGCGCCAGCAGCTTCGGGGGGGCAACGTATGGCTACACCTTC.

The J gene is TRBJ2-7, the V gene TRBV6-5; 10 nucleotides agree with TRBD2. Per germline, CDR1 MNHEY and CDR2 SVGAGI. CDR3 length: 15 residues. V shed 1 base, J shed 4 bases, and the junction held 4 bases outside the gene matches. CDR3 nucleotide sequence: TGTGCCAGCAGTTACTTCCCTAGCGGGAGATACGAGCAGTACTTC. Translation gives CASSYFPSGRYEQYF.

The chain combines TRBV2 with TRBJ2-7; D not certain. Germline V gene sequence: CDR1 SNHLY, CDR2 FYNNEI. Trimming removed 5 bases from V and 4 bases from J, with 6 bases in between. The CDR3 sequence is 11 residues long. CDR3 loop: CASSPQYEQYF. The CDR3 DNA follows: TGTGCCAGCAGTCCCCAGTACGAGCAGTACTTC.

This sequence joins TRBV28 and TRBJ2-7; no reliable D call. Germline lookup yields CDR1 MDHEN and CDR2 SYDVKM. The CDR3 runs 13 residues. Trimming removed 2 bases at V and 2 bases at J, with 7 bases between. CDR3 sequence reads: CASSLGSTYEQYF. The CDR3 DNA sequence: TGTGCCAGCAGTTTAGGCAGTACCTACGAGCAGTACTTC. The full variable domain, completed using reference TRBV28 and TRBJ2-7, is DVKVTQSSRYLVKRTGEKVFLECVQDMDHENMFWYRQDPGLGLRLIYFSYDVKMKEKGDIPEGYSVSREKKERFSLILESASTNQTSMYLCASSLGSTYEQYFGPGTRLTVT.

The chain couples TRBV6-5 to TRBJ1-6; TRBD1 matches at 7 bases. Trimming cost V 10 bases and J 8 bases; bases outside gene matches: 8. Germline CDR1 is MNHEY and CDR2 is SVGAGI. CDR3 length: 13 amino acids. The CDR3 region is CATAQGFDSPLHF. The CDR3 region has the DNA TGTGCCACCGCACAGGGGTTTGATTCACCCCTCCACTTT.

This clone appeared a single time. The rearrangement joins TRBV4-3 to TRBJ1-4, with TRBD1 identical over 7 bases. The CDR3 is made up of 16 amino acids. CDR1 and CDR2 from the germline V gene are LGHNA and YSLEER. V shed 1 base and J 5 bases; nucleotides not matched to a gene: 7. In DNA, the CDR3 is TGCGCCAGCAGCCAAGGGAACCGGGACAGAAATGAAAAACTGTTTTTT. Its translation is CASSQGNRDRNEKLFF.

The chain employs TRBV9 and TRBJ2-1; D is unclear. CDR1 is SGDLS, CDR2 YYNGEE, per germline. The length of the CDR3 is 13 residues. Deletions cut 4 bases from V and 5 bases from J, with 10 bases between. The CDR3 DNA is TGTGCCAGCAGCAATTATGAGGACAATGAGCAGTTCTTC. Amino acids: CASSNYEDNEQFF.

The J gene is TRBJ2-1, the V gene TRBV7-2; D is perhaps TRBD1 (6 bases). CDR3 length: 15 amino acids. Germline V CDR1 and CDR2: SGHTA, FQGNSA. The V and J ends lost 4 bases and 7 bases respectively, with 17 bases between them. The CDR3 here is CASSSGALRGNEQFF. The CDR3 nucleotides are TGTGCCAGCAGCTCTGGCGCGTTAAGGGGGAATGAGCAGTTCTTC.

This rearrangement joins TRBV7-2 to TRBJ2-5; 12 bases map to TRBD2. From germline, CDR1 is SGHTA and CDR2 FQGNSA. The CDR3 consists of 15 residues. V shed 4 bases and J 5 bases; nucleotides not matched to a gene: 5. Written as DNA, the CDR3 is TGTGCCAGCAGCTCCGGGACTAGCGGGTTGGAGACCCAGTACTTC. Amino acids: CASSSGTSGLETQYF.

This chain connects TRBV7-9 to TRBJ1-1, with 7 bases fitting TRBD1. Trimming at V came to 4 bases and at J to 0 bases, leaving 2 bases not matched to a gene. The CDR3 covers 14 residues. CDR1 and CDR2 (germline): SEHNR, FQNEAQ (reference sequence). DNA for the CDR3: TGTGCCAGCAGCTCAGGGACAGTGAACACTGAAGCTTTCTTT. Translating it yields CASSSGTVNTEAFF.

The J gene is TRBJ2-1, the V gene TRBV6-6; D perhaps matches TRBD1 (5 bases). The V gene's germline CDR1 is MNHNY and CDR2 SVGAGI (reference sequence). CDR3 size: 14 residues. Trimming left V 4 bases short and J 5 bases short, with 12 bases between. This CDR3 reads CASSSGILNNEQFF. In DNA form, the CDR3 reads TGTGCCAGCAGTTCAGGGATACTAAACAATGAGCAGTTCTTC.

This clone was observed many times. The chain recombines TRBV6-1 with TRBJ1-5; the D gene is possibly TRBD1 (6 bases). From germline, CDR1 is MNHNS and CDR2 SASEGT. The CDR3 totals 18 residues. With 2 bases removed from V and 1 base from J, the gap between germline ends came to 18 bases. This CDR3 reads CASSEYNRVLRSNQPQHF. In DNA, the CDR3 is TGTGCCAGCAGTGAATACAACAGGGTATTAAGGAGCAATCAGCCCCAGCATTTT.

This clone has only a few counts. The gene calls are TRBV27 and TRBJ1-5, with 7 bases fitting TRBD1. The germline V gene has CDR1 MNHEY and CDR2 SMNVEV (reference sequence). Trimming took 5 bases from V and 4 from J; bases not matched to a gene: 5. The length of the CDR3 is 14 residues. DNA of the CDR3: TGTGCCAGCAGTCAGGGGGATGGGAATCAGCCCCAGCATTTT. Amino acid sequence: CASSQGDGNQPQHF.

V usage is TRBV7-2 and J usage is TRBJ2-3; 11 bases line up with TRBD2. The V gene end was trimmed by 6 bases and the J gene end by 3 bases; junction bases not matched to a gene: 5. Per the germline V gene, CDR1 is SGHTA and CDR2 is FQGNSA. The CDR3 has 15 amino acids. In DNA, the CDR3 is TGTGCCAGCAGTCAAACTAGCGGGAGTACAGATACGCAGTATTTT. This translates into CASSQTSGSTDTQYF. Drawing the rest from reference TRBV7-2 and TRBJ2-3, the complete variable domain is GAGVSQSPSNKVTEKGKDVELRCDPISGHTALYWYRQSLGQGLEFLIYFQGNSAPDKSGLPSDRFSAERTGGSVSTLTIQRTQQEDSAVYLCASSQTSGSTDTQYFGPGTRLTVL.

The gene calls are TRBV27 and TRBJ2-7; 13 bases fit TRBD2. Germline loops: CDR1 MNHEY, CDR2 SMNVEV (reference sequence). Trimming at V came to 4 bases and at J to 7 bases, leaving 7 bases not matched to a gene. CDR3 length: 15 residues. The CDR3 coding sequence is TGTGCCAGCAGTTCGGCGACTAGCGGGAGGAGAGAGCAGTACTTC. It codes for CASSSATSGRREQYF.